The rows below give T cell receptor beta chains drawn from one sample of a study of T-cell reconstitution after alpha-beta-depleted transplantation in children. TCRdb re-called the PCR reads through MiXCR, storing one row per CDR3 protein. The data contain about 400,000 distinct CDR3 sequences, just over 20% of them singletons. Sample: PBMCs from the stem cell graft donor, taken from the stem cell graft. The source is a human donor who donated a stem cell graft to a child with acute myeloid leukemia. Both conserved end residues are part of each CDR3. Fields, in order: V gene, clone size, J gene, CDR3 protein. Expanded clones get a size class; other rows say once, few or many, or leave the size out.

v_gene: TRBV12-5
abundance: NA
j_gene: TRBJ1-5
CDR3aa: CASGPGPINQPQHF

v_gene: TRBV28
abundance: few
j_gene: TRBJ2-5
CDR3aa: CASKRGPSQETQYF

v_gene: TRBV7-8
abundance: few
j_gene: TRBJ2-7
CDR3aa: CASSTRTGSVEQYF

v_gene: TRBV28
abundance: NA
j_gene: TRBJ2-1
CDR3aa: CASNPEGQGVHEQFF

v_gene: TRBV20-1
abundance: few
j_gene: TRBJ1-3
CDR3aa: CSAREGGDVSGNTIYF

v_gene: TRBV29-1
abundance: NA
j_gene: TRBJ2-1
CDR3aa: CSVGGAAGEQFF

v_gene: TRBV12-3/TRBV12-4
abundance: NA
j_gene: TRBJ2-7
CDR3aa: CASSLRSGAKQYF

v_gene: TRBV28
abundance: few
j_gene: TRBJ2-5
CDR3aa: CASSLSSTLVGETQYF

v_gene: TRBV12-3/TRBV12-4
abundance: many
j_gene: TRBJ2-2
CDR3aa: CASSSGGTNTGELFF

v_gene: TRBV29-1
abundance: medium-sized
j_gene: TRBJ2-5
CDR3aa: CSFSGETQYF

v_gene: TRBV5-1
abundance: few
j_gene: TRBJ2-3
CDR3aa: CASSLDRAGIDTQYF

v_gene: TRBV5-5
abundance: few
j_gene: TRBJ2-7
CDR3aa: CASSLIEPYEQYF

v_gene: TRBV7-9
abundance: NA
j_gene: TRBJ1-3
CDR3aa: CASSRISGNTIYF

v_gene: TRBV12-3/TRBV12-4
abundance: NA
j_gene: TRBJ2-2
CDR3aa: CASRQDTGELFF

v_gene: TRBV5-5
abundance: many
j_gene: TRBJ1-4
CDR3aa: CASSLGIATNEKLFF

v_gene: TRBV29-1
abundance: NA
j_gene: TRBJ2-7
CDR3aa: CSVITSGSQSIGYEQYF

v_gene: TRBV11-2
abundance: NA
j_gene: TRBJ1-1
CDR3aa: CASSSNGGGGTEAFF

v_gene: TRBV20-1
abundance: NA
j_gene: TRBJ1-4
CDR3aa: CSTRGTGVEKLFF

v_gene: TRBV18
abundance: NA
j_gene: TRBJ1-2
CDR3aa: CASSPGSDYGYTF

v_gene: TRBV4-1
abundance: NA
j_gene: TRBJ2-7
CDR3aa: CASSQEGGTNYEQYF

v_gene: TRBV12-3/TRBV12-4
abundance: few
j_gene: TRBJ2-1
CDR3aa: CASSFPGLAGVYEQFF

v_gene: TRBV12-3/TRBV12-4
abundance: NA
j_gene: TRBJ2-5
CDR3aa: CASTPQYQETQYF

v_gene: TRBV28
abundance: few
j_gene: TRBJ2-3
CDR3aa: CASSQGEGWVTDTQYF

v_gene: TRBV5-1
abundance: NA
j_gene: TRBJ2-2
CDR3aa: CASSLASPNTGELFF